Below, 28 T cell receptor beta chains from the same sample are listed, as sequenced in a study of T-cell reconstitution after alpha-beta-depleted transplantation in children. Preparing the TCRbeta library involved the use of unique molecular identifiers. TCRdb re-called the PCR reads with MiXCR, one entry per CDR3 protein. The table has 500,000 or so distinct CDR3 sequences, roughly 10% seen once. The sequenced sample was PBMCs, mostly from graft donor cells, obtained 180 days after TCRalphabeta/CD19-depleted stem cell transplant. These receptors all come from a female patient aged 2-9 years who had a stem cell transplant for aplastic anemia, so the T cells may come from the graft donor.

The rearrangement joins TRBV7-2 to TRBJ2-3; D may be TRBD1 (6 bases). Trimming pared 0 bases from V and 0 bases from J, leaving 13 bases between. This CDR3 comprises 17 residues. Germline V gene data show CDR1 as SGHTA and CDR2 as FQGNSA. This CDR3 is CASSLAAGASSTDTQYF. The CDR3 region has the DNA TGTGCCAGCAGCTTAGCTGCAGGGGCCTCTAGCACAGATACGCAGTATTTT.

This clonotype was observed a few times. This chain uses TRBV4-3 with TRBJ2-7, with D perhaps TRBD1 (6 bases). CDR1 and CDR2 (germline): LGHNA, YSLEER. V shed 5 bases and J shed 0 bases, with 11 bases lying between them. CDR3 length equals 14 residues. This CDR3 is CASSSPGDSYEQYV. The CDR3 nucleotides read TGCGCCAGCAGCTCTCCAGGGGACTCCTACGAGCAGTACGTC.

This clonotype was observed a few times. The chain employs TRBV24-1 and TRBJ2-1, with no clear D. CDR1 and CDR2 from the germline V gene are KGHDR and SFDVKD. CDR3 length: 16 residues. Trimming took off 3 bases at V and 2 bases at J, with 13 bases between the two ends. Here the CDR3 DNA reads TGTGCCACCAGTGATCCGAAGCCCCCCCCCTACAATGAGCAGTTCTTC. Protein: CATSDPKPPPYNEQFF.

The sample holds a few counts of this clonotype. The chain links TRBV20-1 to TRBJ1-2, with D maybe TRBD1 (5 bases). The CDR3 consists of 12 residues. The V end lost 6 bases, the J end lost 3 bases, and 11 bases lay between the germline ends. The V gene's germline CDR1 is DFQATT and CDR2 SNEGSKA (reference sequence). This chain's CDR3 is CSAEGLYYGYTF. CDR3 nucleotides: TGCAGTGCCGAGGGACTGTACTATGGCTACACCTTC.

This clonotype was seen more than once but under ten times. V usage is TRBV3-1 and J usage is TRBJ1-4; 7 positions match TRBD1. With 1 base clipped from V and 0 bases from J, the junction kept 2 bases outside the gene matches. Per germline, CDR1 LGHDT and CDR2 YNNKEL (reference sequence). The CDR3 spans 16 residues. The CDR3 sequence is CASSQAGTATNEKLFF. Written as DNA, the CDR3 is TGTGCCAGCAGCCAAGCCGGGACAGCAACTAATGAAAAACTGTTTTTT.

This sequence joins TRBV20-1 and TRBJ1-1; no reliable D call. The germline V gene has CDR1 DFQATT and CDR2 SNEGSKA (reference sequence). This CDR3 spans 14 amino acids. V lost 3 bases and J 0 bases, leaving 11 bases between the germline ends. The CDR3 bases are TGCAGTGCTAGTTTCACAGAAGTGAACACTGAAGCTTTCTTT. It specifies CSASFTEVNTEAFF.

The chain couples TRBV9 to TRBJ2-5; tentative D call: TRBD1 (6 bases). Germline assignment: CDR1 SGDLS and CDR2 YYNGEE. Trimming took off 0 bases at V and 4 bases at J, with 10 bases between the two ends. The CDR3 sequence is 14 residues long. CDR3 nucleotides: TGTGCCAGCAGCGTAGTTGGGGGCAGAGAGACCCAGTACTTC. Residues: CASSVVGGRETQYF.

The gene calls are TRBV10-3 and TRBJ2-7; D may be TRBD2 (5 bases). V dropped 6 bases and J dropped 4 bases, with 19 bases sitting between them. The CDR3 is 15 amino acids. Per germline, CDR1 ENHRY and CDR2 SYGVKD. The CDR3 DNA sequence: TGTGCCATCAGGGAGGACTTATTGGAGCGTTACGAGCAGTACTTC. Residues: CAIREDLLERYEQYF.

The table lists this clonotype with a few counts. The chain combines TRBV7-9 with TRBJ2-2, with D hard to call. There are 15 residues in the CDR3. Germline values: CDR1 SEHNR, CDR2 FQNEAQ (reference sequence). Trimming left V 1 base short and J 4 bases short, with 10 bases between. This CDR3 reads CASSLVLSVTGELFF. As DNA, the CDR3 is TGTGCCAGCAGCTTAGTACTAAGTGTCACCGGGGAGCTGTTTTTT.

This clonotype was observed a handful of times. The rearrangement links TRBV7-2 to TRBJ2-7; D unclear. Germline CDR1 SGHTA, CDR2 FQGNSA. Trimming left V 1 base short and J 2 bases short, with 12 bases between. This CDR3 region has 15 residues. CDR3 loop: CASSLGTARAYEQYF. CDR3 DNA sequence: TGTGCCAGCAGCTTAGGAACAGCTAGGGCCTACGAGCAGTACTTC.

This clonotype was detected a few times. The rearrangement uses TRBV14 and TRBJ2-1; a weak D match, TRBD2 (6 bases). Trimming took 0 bases from V and 4 from J, leaving 25 bases between them. Germline V gene lookup returns CDR1 SGHDN and CDR2 FVKESK. CDR3 size: 20 residues. CDR3: CASSQDLFGLPPHRYNEQFF. The CDR3 coding sequence is TGTGCCAGCAGCCAAGATCTCTTCGGACTACCGCCTCACAGATACAATGAGCAGTTCTTC.

This clonotype was detected ten times or more. CDR3 bases: TGCAGTGCTAGAGATCCAGGACGGGGGTATGGCTACACCTTC. Translation: CSARDPGRGYGYTF. The chain recombines TRBV20-1 with TRBJ1-2; tentatively, D is TRBD1 (5 bases). Between the trimmed V and J ends, which lost 0 bases and 5 bases, there was a span of 13 bases. Looked up from germline, CDR1 is DFQATT and CDR2 is SNEGSKA (reference sequence). This CDR3 has 14 amino acids.

This clonotype was counted only a few times. The chain has TRBV29-1 and TRBJ2-1; possible D gene TRBD1, 6 bases. The CDR3 has 13 residues. CDR1 and CDR2 from the germline V gene are SQVTM and ANQGSEA. V gave up 6 bases and J gave up 4 bases, with 13 bases separating them. CDR3 DNA: TGCAGCGTCTATGCAGGGGTTTACAATGAGCAGTTCTTC. Translated: CSVYAGVYNEQFF.

This clonotype was seen many times. V and J are TRBV15 and TRBJ1-1, with D unresolved. CDR3 length: 12 amino acids. V shed 1 base and J shed 4 bases, with 4 bases lying between them. Per germline, CDR1 LNHNV and CDR2 YYDKDF (reference sequence). In DNA form, the CDR3 reads TGTGCCACCAGCAGAGTAAGCACTGAAGCTTTCTTT. Protein product: CATSRVSTEAFF.

The chain couples TRBV6-2 or TRBV6-3 to TRBJ2-7; 8 bases map to TRBD1. Germline CDR1 reads MNHEY; CDR2 reads SVGEGT. This CDR3 is built from 15 residues. After removal of 6 bases from V and 2 bases from J, the junction contained 9 bases not matched to a gene. The CDR3 loop is CASRWVGQGPYEQYF. The CDR3 DNA sequence: TGTGCCAGCAGGTGGGTCGGACAGGGACCCTACGAGCAGTACTTC.

This clonotype was counted at least ten times. The rearrangement links TRBV9 to TRBJ2-3; 7 bases are shared with TRBD2. The CDR3 runs 16 residues. The junction had 6 bases not matched to a gene; V was cut back by 0 bases and J by 2 bases. Per the germline V gene, CDR1 is SGDLS and CDR2 is YYNGEE. The CDR3 loop is CASSVDPSGTTDTQYF. The CDR3 nucleotides read TGTGCCAGCAGCGTAGACCCCAGCGGGACCACAGATACGCAGTATTTT.

This clonotype was seen a handful of times. This sequence joins TRBV28 and TRBJ2-1; TRBD2 matches at 9 bases. The length of the CDR3 is 17 residues. Unmatched junction bases numbered 19, after V lost 9 bases and J lost 7 bases. Germline V CDR1 and CDR2: MDHEN, SYDVKM. CDR3 nucleotide sequence: TGTGCCAGTAGGAGAGGGGCGGATGCGGGAGGGCCGAATGAGCAGTTCTTC. As protein: CASRRGADAGGPNEQFF. The whole variable domain, remainder taken from reference TRBV28 and TRBJ2-1, is DVKVTQSSRYLVKRTGEKVFLECVQDMDHENMFWYRQDPGLGLRLIYFSYDVKMKEKGDIPEGYSVSREKKERFSLILESASTNQTSMYLCASRRGADAGGPNEQFFGPGTRLTVL.

The chain uses TRBV12-5 and TRBJ1-1; possible D gene TRBD1, 5 bases. The ends were cut back, 7 bases at V and 5 bases at J, with 20 bases in the middle. From germline, CDR1 is LGHNT and CDR2 FRNRAP. The CDR3 contains 15 residues. The DNA for the CDR3 is TGTGCTAGTGCCTCACCCGGACACCCTTATACTGAAGCTTTCTTT. Protein sequence: CASASPGHPYTEAFF.

This clonotype showed up just a few times. J is TRBJ2-7 and V is TRBV28; 8 bases agree with TRBD1. The CDR3 length is 13 residues. The germline CDR1 and CDR2 sequences are MDHEN and SYDVKM. V was clipped by 8 bases and J by 4 bases; unmatched bases: 7. The CDR3 protein is CASGQGPFYEQYF. CDR3 sequence (DNA): TGTGCCAGCGGACAGGGCCCTTTTTACGAGCAGTACTTC.

The V gene is TRBV6-5, the J gene TRBJ2-5; maybe TRBD1 (5 bases). From germline, CDR1 is MNHEY and CDR2 SVGAGI. This CDR3 spans 14 amino acids. V lost 0 bases and J lost 5, with 10 bases in between. In DNA, the CDR3 is TGTGCCAGCAGTTACTCGCAGGGTAGGGAGACCCAGTACTTC. It translates to CASSYSQGRETQYF.

The rearrangement links TRBV7-3 to TRBJ2-1; TRBD1 or TRBD2 may be the D gene (5 bases each). Trimming took 5 bases from V and 1 from J, leaving 12 bases between them. This CDR3 contains 15 residues. CDR1 and CDR2 from the germline V gene are SGHTA and FQGTGA. DNA for the CDR3: TGTGCCAGCAGCCTCTCTTGGGGGTCCTACAATGAGCAGTTCTTC. Residues: CASSLSWGSYNEQFF. Variable domain in full (rest from reference TRBV7-3 and TRBJ2-1): GAGVSQTPSNKVTEKGKYVELRCDPISGHTALYWYRQSLGQGPEFLIYFQGTGAADDSGLPNDRFFAVRPEGSVSTLKIQRTERGDSAVYLCASSLSWGSYNEQFFGPGTRLTVL.

This chain uses TRBV7-2 with TRBJ2-7; the match to TRBD2 covers 13 bases. Germline lookup yields CDR1 SGHTA and CDR2 FQGNSA. V was pared by 5 bases and J by 4 bases, with 5 bases of the junction left unmatched. The CDR3 has 15 residues. The CDR3 here is CASSGWTSGRYEQYF. CDR3 sequence (DNA): TGTGCCAGCAGCGGCTGGACTAGCGGGAGATACGAGCAGTACTTC.

This clonotype was seen more than once but under ten times. The chain carries TRBV2 and TRBJ2-7; 8 nucleotides align to TRBD2. After removal of 3 bases from V and 3 bases from J, the junction contained 13 bases not matched to a gene. CDR1 SNHLY and CDR2 FYNNEI come from the germline V gene. The CDR3 has 17 residues. CDR3 region: CASSERGAGFLDYEQYV. CDR3 in DNA: TGTGCCAGCAGTGAGCGGGGGGCAGGATTTTTAGACTACGAGCAGTACGTC.

This rearrangement joins TRBV7-3 to TRBJ2-3, with D unresolved. This CDR3 region has 16 residues. Germline assignment: CDR1 SGHTA and CDR2 FQGTGA. V was trimmed by 2 bases and J by 2 bases, leaving 14 bases between them. The CDR3 DNA reads as TGTGCCAGCAGCTTACGACCAACAACCTCCACAGATACGCAGTATTTT. It specifies CASSLRPTTSTDTQYF.

In its sample, this clonotype was seen a few times. The chain is built from TRBV10-3 and TRBJ2-1; D is perhaps TRBD2 (7 bases). CDR3 size: 17 residues. V dropped 0 bases and J dropped 1 base, with 13 bases sitting between them. Germline values: CDR1 ENHRY, CDR2 SYGVKD. The CDR3 sequence: CAISESSGGASYNEQFF. The CDR3 region has the DNA TGTGCCATCAGTGAGTCATCGGGGGGCGCATCCTACAATGAGCAGTTCTTC.

This chain uses TRBV15 with TRBJ2-1; 12 bases are shared with TRBD2. The CDR3 loop spans 18 amino acids. Looked up from germline, CDR1 is LNHNV and CDR2 is YYDKDF (reference sequence). After removal of 0 bases from V and 5 bases from J, the junction contained 8 bases not matched to a gene. CDR3 residues: CATSRDTGLAGGNNEQFF. In nucleotides, the CDR3 is TGTGCCACCAGCAGAGATACTGGGCTAGCGGGAGGGAACAATGAGCAGTTCTTC.

This clonotype was counted many times. The gene calls are TRBV7-8 and TRBJ2-7; D remains ambiguous. CDR1 is SGHVS and CDR2 is FQNEAQ in the germline V gene. V lost 5 bases to trimming and J lost 1 base, with 9 bases between them. There are 13 residues in the CDR3. DNA of the CDR3: TGTGCCAGCAGCCAGAGGTGGTCCTACGAGCAGTACGTC. Protein sequence: CASSQRWSYEQYV.

The chain combines TRBV29-1 with TRBJ1-2, with unresolved D. The V gene's germline CDR1 is SQVTM and CDR2 ANQGSEA. Between the trimmed V and J ends, which lost 2 bases and 8 bases, there was a span of 3 bases. The CDR3 has 9 amino acids. CDR3 nucleotides: TGCAGCGTTGAAACGGGCTACACCTTC. Protein sequence: CSVETGYTF.